These T cell receptor beta chains were read from a single sample in a study of blood T cell repertoires in COVID-19. Profiled with immunoSEQ multiplex PCR; TCRdb holds only in-frame clones, not every one. In the table there are 200,000 to 250,000 clones, 80% to 90% of which are singletons. Sequenced input: PBMCs or T cells enriched from blood (not recorded which). The receptor set was obtained from a woman aged 25 to 39 who had been exposed to COVID-19. Each CDR3 is given with its conserved first and last residue. D genes are given only for firm matches. Size is omitted from some rows. Given values are once, few, many or a class for expanded clones.

v_gene	d_gene	j_gene	abundance	CDR3nt	CDR3aa
TRBV29-1	TRBD1	TRBJ2-1	NA	TGCAGCGTTGTGCCGCGACCAGGGGGTAATAGCAATGAGCAGTTCTTC	CSVVPRPGGNSNEQFF
TRBV7-9	NA	TRBJ2-3	NA	TGTGCCAGCAGTCCGTTATTGCGGGAAAGAACCACAGATACGCAGTATTTT	CASSPLLRERTTDTQYF
TRBV24-1	TRBD1	TRBJ1-1	NA	TGTGCCACCAGTGATGCCGGGACAGGGAAGGAAACTGAAGCTTTCTTT	CATSDAGTGKETEAFF
TRBV2	NA	TRBJ2-5	NA	TGTGCCAGCAGTGAACCCCGGGTGGAGACCCAGTACTTC	CASSEPRVETQYF
TRBV5-6	TRBD1	TRBJ2-3	NA	TGTGCCAGCAGCTTGGGTCAGGGCAGGGGGGATACGCAGTATTTT	CASSLGQGRGDTQYF
TRBV7-9	TRBD1	TRBJ1-2	once	TGTGCCAGCAGCAACACGGGACAGGGAACCGTCTATGGCTACACCTTC	CASSNTGQGTVYGYTF
TRBV25-1	TRBD1	TRBJ1-6	NA	TGTGCCAGCAGTGAATTCTCAGGACAGGGGAATTCACCCCTCCACTTT	CASSEFSGQGNSPLHF
TRBV2	NA	TRBJ2-7	NA	TGTGCCAGCAGTGTCCGGGGGAGGACCTACGAGCAGTACTTC	CASSVRGRTYEQYF
TRBV12-3/TRBV12-4	NA	TRBJ1-1	NA	TGTGCCAGCAGTTTTGGGGGTGGGAGGGCTTTCTTT	CASSFGGGRAFF
TRBV5-1	NA	TRBJ2-1	few	TGCGCCAGCACCTGGGGCGCAGGCAATGAGCAGTTCTTC	CASTWGAGNEQFF
TRBV4-2	TRBD2	TRBJ2-7	NA	TGTGCCAGCAGCCAAGTCGGCGTAGCGGGGACCTACGAGCAGTACTTC	CASSQVGVAGTYEQYF
TRBV2	TRBD2	TRBJ2-1	NA	TGTGCCAGCAGTGGAACTAGCGGCTACAATGAGCAGTTCTTC	CASSGTSGYNEQFF
TRBV5-1	NA	TRBJ2-1	NA	TGCGCCAGCAGCTTGGATTCGGGGGACAATGAGCAGTTCTTC	CASSLDSGDNEQFF
TRBV5-1	TRBD1	TRBJ2-7	once	TGCGCCAGCAGCTCCGGACAGGGGGGGTACGAGCAGTACTTC	CASSSGQGGYEQYF
TRBV9	NA	TRBJ1-1	NA	TGTGCCAGCAGCGCACAGGGCGCTCCGGACACTGAAGCTTTCTTT	CASSAQGAPDTEAFF
TRBV2	TRBD1	TRBJ1-1	NA	TGTGCCAGCAGTGAGGGTGGGACAGGGCTACTAAACACTGAAGCTTTCTTT	CASSEGGTGLLNTEAFF
TRBV6-6	NA	TRBJ1-2	NA	TGTGCCAGCTATTCCCCACAGGGCGTGGGTGGCTACACCTTC	CASYSPQGVGGYTF
TRBV3-1/TRBV3-2	TRBD1	TRBJ1-3	NA	TGTGCCAGCAGCCAAGCCGGGACAGGTCCCGGAAACACCATATATTTT	CASSQAGTGPGNTIYF
TRBV2	TRBD1	TRBJ2-7	NA	TGTGCCAGCAGTCAGTCGACAGGGACCTACGAGCAGTACTTC	CASSQSTGTYEQYF
TRBV19	TRBD2	TRBJ2-1	NA	TGTGCCAGTACCTCCTTACTAGCGTATGAGCAGTTCTTC	CASTSLLAYEQFF
TRBV10-1	TRBD1	TRBJ1-1	few	TGCGCCAGCAGCACAGGGGACACTGAAGCTTTCTTT	CASSTGDTEAFF
TRBV30	TRBD2	TRBJ2-7	NA	TGTGCCTGGACTAAAACTCCCGGGACTAGCAAATACTTC	CAWTKTPGTSKYF
TRBV10-3	TRBD2	TRBJ2-7	NA	TGTGCCACCGAACAGCGGGAGGTGGGAGAGCAGTACTTC	CATEQREVGEQYF
TRBV5-1	TRBD2	TRBJ2-1	NA	TGCGCCAGCAGCCCAGGGACTAGCGGGAGGTATGAGCAGTTCTTC	CASSPGTSGRYEQFF
TRBV5-1	NA	TRBJ2-7	once	TGCGCCAGCAGCTTGGGGACTCCTTTGTACGAGCAGTACTTC	CASSLGTPLYEQYF
TRBV18	TRBD1	TRBJ2-7	NA	TGTGCCAGCTCACCAACAGGGGAAGCCGCGCAGTACTTC	CASSPTGEAAQYF